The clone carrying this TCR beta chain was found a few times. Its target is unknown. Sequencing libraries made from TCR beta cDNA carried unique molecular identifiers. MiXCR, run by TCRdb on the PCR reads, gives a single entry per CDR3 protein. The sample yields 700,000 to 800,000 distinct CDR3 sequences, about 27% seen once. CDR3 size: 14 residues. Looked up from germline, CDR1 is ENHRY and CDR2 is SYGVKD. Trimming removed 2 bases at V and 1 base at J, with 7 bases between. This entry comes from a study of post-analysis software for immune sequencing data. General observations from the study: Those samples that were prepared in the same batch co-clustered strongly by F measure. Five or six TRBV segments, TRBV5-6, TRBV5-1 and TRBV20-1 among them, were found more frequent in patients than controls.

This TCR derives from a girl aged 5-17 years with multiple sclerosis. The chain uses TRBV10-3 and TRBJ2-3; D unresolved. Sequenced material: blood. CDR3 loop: CAISEVSGTDTQYF. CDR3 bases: TGTGCCATCAGTGAGGTTTCGGGCACAGATACGCAGTATTTT.